These 10 T cell receptor beta chains share one sample of origin, sequenced in a study of cytotoxic CD8 clonotypes in ibrutinib-treated CLL. Using immunoSEQ multiplex PCR, the repertoire was profiled, and TCRdb retains in-frame clones only, with some absent. The sample shows roughly 200,000 clones, more than 65% of them seen only once. Source: PBMCs, taken after 12 months of ibrutinib treatment. The receptors here all came from a human donor with chronic lymphocytic leukemia.

Regarding this clone: Mismatch with germline at one junction end may stem from a read error. This chain joins TRBV7-7 and TRBJ2-1; D might be TRBD2 (5 bases). This CDR3 spans 13 amino acids. The V gene's germline CDR1 is SSHAT and CDR2 FNYEAQ (reference sequence). CDR3 sequence reads: CASNLAPDNEQFF. As DNA, the CDR3 is TGTGCTAGCAACCTAGCCCCCGACAATGAGCAGTTCTTC.

V usage is TRBV4-2 and J usage is TRBJ2-2; a possible D gene is TRBD2 (6 bases). The V end lost 0 bases, the J end lost 5 bases, and 16 bases lay between the germline ends. Per the germline V gene, CDR1 is LGHNA and CDR2 is YNFKEQ. The CDR3 has 17 residues. This CDR3 is CASSQDPLRGRTGELFF. The DNA for the CDR3 is TGTGCCAGCAGCCAAGATCCCCTGCGGGGTCGAACCGGGGAGCTGTTTTTT.

The chain uses TRBV11-2 and TRBJ2-5; no firm D call. The germline gives CDR1 SGHAT, CDR2 FQNNGV. The ends were cut back, 2 bases at V and 4 bases at J, with 8 bases in the middle. CDR3 length equals 13 residues. CDR3 protein: CASSLWNSETQYF. In DNA, the CDR3 is TGTGCCAGCAGCTTATGGAACTCAGAGACCCAGTACTTC.

The V gene is TRBV7-8, the J gene TRBJ2-7; the match to TRBD2 covers 8 bases. J lost 2 bases, V lost 5 bases, and 14 bases had no gene match. Per the germline V gene, CDR1 is SGHVS and CDR2 is FQNEAQ. The CDR3 totals 17 residues. CDR3 sequence (DNA): TGTGCCAGCAGCCCCAGGACCGGGACTAGGGGTCCCTACGAGCAGTACTTC. This translates into CASSPRTGTRGPYEQYF.

The chain carries TRBV5-1 and TRBJ1-2; D unresolved. The CDR3 totals 13 residues. Germline-derived CDR1 and CDR2 are SGHRS and YFSETQ. Trimming shortened V by 0 bases and J by 7 bases, and 10 bases separated the two germline ends. The CDR3 loop is CASSLGGSSGYTF. The CDR3 region has the DNA TGCGCCAGCAGCTTGGGAGGGTCGAGTGGCTACACCTTC.

This chain connects TRBV7-3 to TRBJ2-2; the D gene is possibly TRBD1 (6 bases). Germline CDR1 and CDR2: SGHTA and FQGTGA. There are 13 residues in the CDR3. Deletions cut 4 bases from V and 4 bases from J, with 7 bases between. CDR3 sequence reads: CASSSTGTGELFF. DNA for the CDR3: TGTGCCAGCAGCTCGACAGGCACCGGGGAGCTGTTTTTT.

V is TRBV9 and J is TRBJ1-2; D unclear. The CDR3 consists of 18 residues. Deletions cut 0 bases from V and 2 bases from J, with 20 bases between. CDR1 is SGDLS, CDR2 YYNGEE, per germline. The CDR3 coding sequence is TGTGCCAGCAGCGTAGGGTCCTTACCGACCACTACCAACTATGGCTACACCTTC. It codes for CASSVGSLPTTTNYGYTF. The full variable domain, rest sourced from reference TRBV9 and TRBJ1-2, is DSGVTQTPKHLITATGQRVTLRCSPRSGDLSVYWYQQSLDQGLQFLIQYYNGEERAKGNILERFSAQQFPDLHSELNLSSLELGDSALYFCASSVGSLPTTTNYGYTFGSGTRLTVV.

The chain couples TRBV6-1 to TRBJ2-7, with D possibly being TRBD1 or TRBD2 (5 bases each). Germline V gives CDR1 MNHNS, CDR2 SASEGT. This CDR3 contains 13 residues. Trimming pared 11 bases from V and 7 bases from J, leaving 21 bases between. The CDR3 sequence is CAGSRGRVWEQYF. The CDR3 bases are TGTGCCGGGTCGAGGGGCAGGGTTTGGGAGCAGTACTTC.

The rearrangement joins TRBV7-2 to TRBJ1-1; a possible D gene is TRBD1 (6 bases). Germline loops: CDR1 SGHTA, CDR2 FQGNSA. The CDR3 totals 14 residues. V lost 1 base and J 5 bases, leaving 11 bases between the germline ends. In DNA form, the CDR3 reads TGTGCCAGCAGCTTAGTTCCGAGGGGGACTGAAGCTTTCTTT. Translated, it gives CASSLVPRGTEAFF.

This clone was seen more than once but under ten times. The chain employs TRBV7-2 and TRBJ1-1; weak D call: TRBD1 (5 bases). CDR1 SGHTA and CDR2 FQGNSA come from the germline V gene. Trimming removed 3 bases from V and 4 bases from J, with 9 bases in between. The CDR3 length is 13 residues. In DNA, the CDR3 is TGTGCCAGCAGCTTGGGGCAGACCACTGAAGCTTTCTTT. Translating it yields CASSLGQTTEAFF.